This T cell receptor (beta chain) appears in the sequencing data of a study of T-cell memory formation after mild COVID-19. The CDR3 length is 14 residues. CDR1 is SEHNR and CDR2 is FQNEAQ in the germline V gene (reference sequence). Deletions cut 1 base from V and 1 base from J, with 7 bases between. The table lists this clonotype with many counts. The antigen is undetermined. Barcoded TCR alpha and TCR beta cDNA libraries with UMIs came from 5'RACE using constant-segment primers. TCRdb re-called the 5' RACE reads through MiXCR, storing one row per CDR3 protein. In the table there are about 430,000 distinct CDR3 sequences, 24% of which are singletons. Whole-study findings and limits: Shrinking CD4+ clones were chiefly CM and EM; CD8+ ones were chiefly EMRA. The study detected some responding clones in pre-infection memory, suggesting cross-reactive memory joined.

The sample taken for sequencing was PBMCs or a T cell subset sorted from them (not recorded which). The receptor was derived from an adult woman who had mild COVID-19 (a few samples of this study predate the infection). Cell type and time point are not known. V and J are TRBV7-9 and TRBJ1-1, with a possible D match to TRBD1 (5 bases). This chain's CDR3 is CASSLGQQNTEAFF. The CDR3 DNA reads TGTGCCAGCAGCTTAGGACAGCAGAACACTGAAGCTTTCTTT.